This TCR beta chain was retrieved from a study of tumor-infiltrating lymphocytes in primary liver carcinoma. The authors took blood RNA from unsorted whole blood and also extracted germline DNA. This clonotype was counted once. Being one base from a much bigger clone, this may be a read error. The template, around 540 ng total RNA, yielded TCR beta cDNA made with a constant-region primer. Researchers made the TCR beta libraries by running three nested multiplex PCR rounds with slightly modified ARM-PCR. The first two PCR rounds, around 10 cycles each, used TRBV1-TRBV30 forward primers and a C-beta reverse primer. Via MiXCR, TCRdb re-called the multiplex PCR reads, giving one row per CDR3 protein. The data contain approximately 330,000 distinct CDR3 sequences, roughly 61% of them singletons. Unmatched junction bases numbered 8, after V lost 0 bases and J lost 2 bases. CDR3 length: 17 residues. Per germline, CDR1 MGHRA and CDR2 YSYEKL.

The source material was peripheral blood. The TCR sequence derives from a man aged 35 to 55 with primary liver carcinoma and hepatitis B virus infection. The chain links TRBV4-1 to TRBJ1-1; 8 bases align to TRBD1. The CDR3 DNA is TGCGCCAGCAGCCAAGAGGTGGACAGGGAAGCCAACACTGAAGCTTTCTTT. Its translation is CASSQEVDREANTEAFF.